Listed below are T cell receptor beta chains from one sample, sequenced in a study of blood T cell repertoires in COVID-19. The method was immunoSEQ multiplex PCR; TCRdb's version includes in-frame clones alone and lacks a portion of them. This sample has under 250,000 clones; roughly 86% occur once, and the top ten carry approximately 1.5%. Sequenced input: peripheral blood. The receptors shown here come from a woman aged 60 to 75 who had recovered from COVID-19. The CDR3 runs from the conserved cysteine through the conserved F or W. D genes are given only for firm matches. Clone size is given for some rows only: seen once, a few or many times, or a class if the clone is expanded.

clone size	J gene	D gene	V gene	CDR3 protein	CDR3 DNA
-	TRBJ2-4	TRBD1	TRBV28	CASSPDRFTIQYF	TGTGCCAGCAGCCCGGACAGGTTCACCATTCAGTACTTC
-	TRBJ1-5	-	TRBV19	CASSIPDRFLSNQPQHF	TGTGCCAGTAGTATCCCCGACAGGTTTCTTAGCAATCAGCCCCAGCATTTT
-	TRBJ2-7	-	TRBV28	CASSFVGNRAYEQYF	TGTGCCAGCAGTTTCGTAGGGAACAGGGCCTACGAGCAGTACTTC
-	TRBJ1-2	-	TRBV18	CASSPTKYSGYGYTF	TGTGCCAGCTCACCCACCAAGTACTCCGGCTATGGCTACACCTTC
-	TRBJ1-5	-	TRBV21-1	CASSTPGGRVSNQPQHF	TGTGCCAGCAGCACTCCGGGGGGCAGGGTGAGCAATCAGCCCCAGCATTTT
few	TRBJ1-4	-	TRBV15	CATSGGMGEKLFF	TGTGCCACCAGCGGGGGGATGGGTGAAAAACTGTTTTTT
-	TRBJ2-5	-	TRBV3-1/TRBV3-2	CASSQTGSKTQYF	TGTGCCAGCAGCCAAACGGGAAGTAAGACCCAGTACTTC
-	TRBJ2-3	TRBD2	TRBV24-1	CATSDLGRGPDTQYF	TGTGCCACCAGTGATTTGGGGAGGGGCCCAGATACGCAGTATTTT
few	TRBJ1-2	TRBD1	TRBV7-3	CASSLNPGQGAAGYTF	TGTGCCAGCAGCTTAAATCCAGGACAGGGGGCGGCGGGCTACACCTTC
-	TRBJ2-2	TRBD1	TRBV10-3	CAISPGQVNTGELFF	TGTGCCATCAGTCCGGGACAGGTGAACACCGGGGAGCTGTTTTTT
many	TRBJ2-7	TRBD1	TRBV15	CATSYRDSLYEQYF	TGTGCCACCAGCTACCGGGACAGCCTCTACGAGCAGTACTTC
once	TRBJ2-7	TRBD2	TRBV6-5	CASSSDSASGVYEQYF	TGTGCCAGCAGTTCCGACTCTGCTAGCGGGGTCTACGAGCAGTACTTC
-	TRBJ2-6	-	TRBV7-3	CASGALGPGANVLTF	TGTGCCAGCGGGGCTCTAGGGCCTGGGGCCAACGTCCTGACTTTC
-	TRBJ2-7	TRBD1	TRBV10-3	CAISGKSGTEYEQYF	TGTGCCATCAGTGGTAAATCCGGGACAGAATACGAGCAGTACTTC
-	TRBJ2-7	-	TRBV19	CASSIVSGTFIYEQYF	TGTGCCAGTAGTATAGTTTCAGGGACATTTATCTACGAGCAGTACTTC
once	TRBJ1-6	-	TRBV19	CASSISFSYNSPLHF	TGTGCCAGTAGTATCTCTTTCTCCTATAATTCACCCCTCCACTTT
-	TRBJ2-7	TRBD1	TRBV2	CASRGQAYEQYF	TGTGCCAGCAGAGGACAGGCCTACGAGCAGTACTTC
-	TRBJ2-3	-	TRBV7-8	CASSPMVSSDTQYF	TGTGCCAGCAGCCCTATGGTGTCCTCAGATACGCAGTATTTT
few	TRBJ1-1	-	TRBV19	CASSRMGTMNTEAFF	TGTGCCAGTAGTAGGATGGGTACTATGAACACTGAAGCTTTCTTT